Shown below are 8 T cell receptor beta chains from a single sample sequenced in a study of blood T cell repertoires in COVID-19 (dated by TCRdb to the early 2020s). Libraries were made using the immunoSEQ multiplex PCR assay. TCRdb limited this immuneACCESS table to in-frame rearrangements with V and J called. A share of clones is missing; checked studies link under half to unresolved V genes, and the rest is unexplained. For this sample the table gives 200,000 to 250,000 clones, of which more than 75% were detected only once. 10% to 15% of the sample is held by the ten biggest clonotypes. Sequencing was carried out using peripheral blood. These receptors came from a human donor in a cohort sampled during active COVID-19.

The gene calls are TRBV28 and TRBJ2-7; 7 bases match TRBD2. CDR3 length: 14 residues. The V gene's germline CDR1 is MDHEN and CDR2 SYDVKM. V trimming: 3 bases; J trimming: 2 bases; junction bases outside the gene matches: 4. The CDR3 protein is CASSLKGGTYEQYF. Here the CDR3 DNA reads TGTGCCAGCAGTTTGAAGGGAGGGACCTACGAGCAGTACTTC.

This clone was found a few times. The chain links TRBV4-1 to TRBJ2-7; possibly TRBD2 for D (6 bases). The germline V gene encodes CDR1 MGHRA and CDR2 YSYEKL. V was pared by 0 bases and J by 3 bases, with 18 bases between. The CDR3 consists of 17 residues. CDR3 nucleotide sequence: TGCGCCAGCAGCCAAGATGGCGCCGGTAGCGGCTACTACGAGCAGTACTTC. Protein: CASSQDGAGSGYYEQYF.

This clone was detected a few times. This rearrangement joins TRBV28 to TRBJ1-5; 8 bases fit TRBD1. The CDR3 covers 14 residues. Germline V lookup: CDR1 MDHEN, CDR2 SYDVKM. V was pared by 7 bases and J by 3 bases, with 5 bases of the junction left unmatched. CDR3 nucleotide sequence: TGTGCCAGCACCCCGACAGGGGCCAATCAGCCCCAGCATTTT. Its translation: CASTPTGANQPQHF. The full variable domain, in which reference TRBV28 and TRBJ1-5 provide the parts outside the CDR3, is DVKVTQSSRYLVKRTGEKVFLECVQDMDHENMFWYRQDPGLGLRLIYFSYDVKMKEKGDIPEGYSVSREKKERFSLILESASTNQTSMYLCASTPTGANQPQHFGDGTRLSIL.

The V and J genes are TRBV18 and TRBJ1-3; 12 bases are shared with TRBD1. The CDR3 runs to 16 residues. V dropped 5 bases and J dropped 2; count of bases not matched to a gene: 4. From germline, CDR1 is KGHSH and CDR2 LQKENI. The CDR3 reads CASSSGTGGTGNTIYF. The CDR3, as DNA: TGTGCCAGCTCATCCGGGACAGGGGGCACTGGAAACACCATATATTTT.

The chain recombines TRBV6-5 with TRBJ2-7; 7 nucleotides agree with TRBD1. V dropped 5 bases and J dropped 6; count of bases not matched to a gene: 7. Germline CDR1 is MNHEY and CDR2 is SVGAGI. The CDR3 runs 13 residues. The CDR3 sequence: CASSRQGSGEQYF. CDR3 nucleotide sequence: TGTGCCAGCAGTCGACAGGGCTCCGGCGAGCAGTACTTC.

J is TRBJ1-2 and V is TRBV5-6; D remains unclear. This CDR3 is built from 15 residues. The V end lost 1 base, the J end lost 3 bases, and 13 bases lay between the germline ends. Per germline, CDR1 SGHDT and CDR2 YYEEEE. For the CDR3, the DNA is TGTGCCAGCAGCTTGTTTCCAGGCCTCTACTATGGCTACACCTTC. Residues: CASSLFPGLYYGYTF.

This chain uses TRBV27 with TRBJ2-7; TRBD1 agrees at 7 bases. CDR1 is MNHEY and CDR2 is SMNVEV in the germline V gene (reference sequence). Unmatched junction bases numbered 10, after V lost 6 bases and J lost 2 bases. The CDR3 runs 15 residues. Here the CDR3 DNA reads TGTGCCAGCAGGCGCACAGGGGCACCTCCCTACGAGCAGTACTTC. Its protein product is CASRRTGAPPYEQYF.

The chain links TRBV3-1 (or the pseudogene TRBV3-2) to TRBJ2-2, with D tentatively TRBD2 (5 bases). Germline values: CDR1 LGHDT, CDR2 YNNKEL (reference sequence). The V end was cut by 0 bases, the J end by 2 bases, with 13 bases between. This CDR3 comprises 17 residues. CDR3 residues: CASSQDRRPDNTGELFF. The CDR3 DNA reads TGTGCCAGCAGCCAAGATAGGAGGCCAGATAACACCGGGGAGCTGTTTTTT.